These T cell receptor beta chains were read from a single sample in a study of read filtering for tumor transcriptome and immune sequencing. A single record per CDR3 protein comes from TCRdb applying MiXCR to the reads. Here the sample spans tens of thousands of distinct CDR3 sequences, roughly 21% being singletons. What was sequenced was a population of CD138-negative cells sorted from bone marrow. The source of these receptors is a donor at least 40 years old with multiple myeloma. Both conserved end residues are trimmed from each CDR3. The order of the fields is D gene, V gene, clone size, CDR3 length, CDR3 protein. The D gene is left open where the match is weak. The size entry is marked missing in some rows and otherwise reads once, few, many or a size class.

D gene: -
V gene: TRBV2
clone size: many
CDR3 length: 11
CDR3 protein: ASSTWGTGELF

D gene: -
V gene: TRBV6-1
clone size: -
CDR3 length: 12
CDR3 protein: ATRREPYTGELF

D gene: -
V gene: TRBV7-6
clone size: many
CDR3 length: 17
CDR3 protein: ASSYSARDLTSGANVLT

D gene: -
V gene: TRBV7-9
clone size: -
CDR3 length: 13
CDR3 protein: ASSLLDRPNTEAF

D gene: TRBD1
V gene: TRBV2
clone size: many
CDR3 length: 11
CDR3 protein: ASRGQGATEAF

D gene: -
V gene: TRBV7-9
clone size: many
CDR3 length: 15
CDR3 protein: ASSPGNPGASYNEQF

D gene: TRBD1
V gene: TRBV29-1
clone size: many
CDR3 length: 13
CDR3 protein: SVEKSGTGSSEQY

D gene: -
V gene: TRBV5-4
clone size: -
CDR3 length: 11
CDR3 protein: ASSLAANTEAF

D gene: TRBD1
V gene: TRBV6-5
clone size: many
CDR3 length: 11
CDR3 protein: ASSPTGYTEAF

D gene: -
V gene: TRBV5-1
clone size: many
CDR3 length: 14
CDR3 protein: ASSRAPSSGANVLT

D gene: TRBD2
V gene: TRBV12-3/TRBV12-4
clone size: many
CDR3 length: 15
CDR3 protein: ASSLERLAGGLETQY

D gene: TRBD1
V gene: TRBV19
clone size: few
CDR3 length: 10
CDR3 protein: ASSWTGEKLF

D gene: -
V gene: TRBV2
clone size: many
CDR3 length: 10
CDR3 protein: ASKFGGGEQY

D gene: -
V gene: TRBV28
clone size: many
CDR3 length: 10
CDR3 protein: ASSLLRAEQY

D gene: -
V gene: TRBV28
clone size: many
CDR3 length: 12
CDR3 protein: ASSLLASTQPQH

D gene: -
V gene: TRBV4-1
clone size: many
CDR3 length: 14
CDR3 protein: ASSQEGGGRINEQF

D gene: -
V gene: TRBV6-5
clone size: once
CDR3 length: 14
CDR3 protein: ASSEAEVPWPLEAF

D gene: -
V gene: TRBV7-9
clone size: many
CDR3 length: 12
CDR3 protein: ASSLGSPTETQY

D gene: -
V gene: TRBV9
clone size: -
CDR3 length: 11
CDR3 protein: ASSVGSPGELF

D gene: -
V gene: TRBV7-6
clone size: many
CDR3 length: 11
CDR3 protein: ASSPRGGGEAF

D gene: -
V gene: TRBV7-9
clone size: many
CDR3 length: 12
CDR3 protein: ASSPGPAGNEQY

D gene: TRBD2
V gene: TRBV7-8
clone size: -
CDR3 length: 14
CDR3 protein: ASSSRTSLIRETQY

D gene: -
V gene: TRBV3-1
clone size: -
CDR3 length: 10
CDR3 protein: ASSQPNQPQH

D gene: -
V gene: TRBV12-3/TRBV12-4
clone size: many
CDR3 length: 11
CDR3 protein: ASSLEGRTEAF

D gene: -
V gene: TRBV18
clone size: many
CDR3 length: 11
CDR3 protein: ASSPGANEKLF

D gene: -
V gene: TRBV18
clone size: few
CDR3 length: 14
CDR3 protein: ASSPSGRSNTGELF

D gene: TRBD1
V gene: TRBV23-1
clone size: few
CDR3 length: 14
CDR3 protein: ASSPTRDRGNTEAF

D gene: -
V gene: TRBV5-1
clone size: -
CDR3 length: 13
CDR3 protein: ASSSWSAVEETQY

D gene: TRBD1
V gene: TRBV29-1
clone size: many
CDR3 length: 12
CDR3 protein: SVRTGVNTGELF

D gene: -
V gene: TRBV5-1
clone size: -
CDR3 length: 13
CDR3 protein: ASSLVASPEETQY

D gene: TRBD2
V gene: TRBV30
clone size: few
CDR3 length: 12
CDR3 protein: AWKGLAVRGELF

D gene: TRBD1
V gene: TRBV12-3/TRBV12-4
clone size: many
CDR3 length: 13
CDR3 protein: ASSPTGGSYNEQF

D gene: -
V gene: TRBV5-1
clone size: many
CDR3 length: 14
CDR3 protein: ASSLVAGNSQETQY

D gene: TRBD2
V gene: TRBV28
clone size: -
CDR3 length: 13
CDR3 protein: ASSPGLAFSDTQY

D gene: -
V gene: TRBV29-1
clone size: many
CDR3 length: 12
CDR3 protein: SVAGGVRTDTQY

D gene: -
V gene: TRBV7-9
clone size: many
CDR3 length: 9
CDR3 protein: ASSLNNEQF

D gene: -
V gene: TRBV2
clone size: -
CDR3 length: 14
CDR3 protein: ASTGRRRTSTDTQY

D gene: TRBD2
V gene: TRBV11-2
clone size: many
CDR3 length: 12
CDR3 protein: ASSFRGGRETQY

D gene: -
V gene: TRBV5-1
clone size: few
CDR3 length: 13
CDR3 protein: ASSLAGGFNNEQY

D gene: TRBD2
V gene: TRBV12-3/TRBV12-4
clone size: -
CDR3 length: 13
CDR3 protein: ASSSSGGAYNEQF

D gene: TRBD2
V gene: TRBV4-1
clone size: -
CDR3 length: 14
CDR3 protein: ASSLPAGTSLNEQY

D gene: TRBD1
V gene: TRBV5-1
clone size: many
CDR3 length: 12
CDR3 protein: ASSFGQGQETQY

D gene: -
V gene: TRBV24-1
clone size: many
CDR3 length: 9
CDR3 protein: ATMKGAEAF

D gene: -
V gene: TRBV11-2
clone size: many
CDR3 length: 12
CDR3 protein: ASSLTSVNTEAF

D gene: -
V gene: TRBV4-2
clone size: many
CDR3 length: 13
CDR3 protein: ASSLPQEDNSPLH

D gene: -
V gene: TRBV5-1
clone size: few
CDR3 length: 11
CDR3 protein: ASSFSGSETQY

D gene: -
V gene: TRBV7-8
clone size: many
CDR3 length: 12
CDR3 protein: ASSKGAAGTEAF

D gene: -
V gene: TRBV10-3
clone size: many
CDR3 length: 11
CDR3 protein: AISRTPDYEQY

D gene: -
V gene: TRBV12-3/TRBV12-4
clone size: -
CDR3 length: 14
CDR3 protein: ALRVGAHINTGELF

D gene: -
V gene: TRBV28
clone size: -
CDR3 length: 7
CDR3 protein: ASSSIQY

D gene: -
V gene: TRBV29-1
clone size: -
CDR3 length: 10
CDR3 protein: SVGGENQPQH

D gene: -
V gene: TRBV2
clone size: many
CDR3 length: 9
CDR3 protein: ASGPPMKAF

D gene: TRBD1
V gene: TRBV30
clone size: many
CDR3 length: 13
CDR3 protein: AWSDTGGWDTGAF

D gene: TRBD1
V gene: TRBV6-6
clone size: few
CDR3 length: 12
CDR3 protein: ASRPQGDLLSAF

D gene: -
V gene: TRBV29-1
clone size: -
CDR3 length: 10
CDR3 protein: SVGPRNTEAF

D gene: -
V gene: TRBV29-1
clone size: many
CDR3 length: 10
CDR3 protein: SVKPRGTEAF

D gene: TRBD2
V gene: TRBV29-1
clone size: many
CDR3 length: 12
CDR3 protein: SFRPGTSPNEQF

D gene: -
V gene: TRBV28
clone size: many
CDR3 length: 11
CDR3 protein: ASITPVSGEQY

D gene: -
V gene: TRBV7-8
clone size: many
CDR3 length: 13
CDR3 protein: ASSLVAGATYEQY